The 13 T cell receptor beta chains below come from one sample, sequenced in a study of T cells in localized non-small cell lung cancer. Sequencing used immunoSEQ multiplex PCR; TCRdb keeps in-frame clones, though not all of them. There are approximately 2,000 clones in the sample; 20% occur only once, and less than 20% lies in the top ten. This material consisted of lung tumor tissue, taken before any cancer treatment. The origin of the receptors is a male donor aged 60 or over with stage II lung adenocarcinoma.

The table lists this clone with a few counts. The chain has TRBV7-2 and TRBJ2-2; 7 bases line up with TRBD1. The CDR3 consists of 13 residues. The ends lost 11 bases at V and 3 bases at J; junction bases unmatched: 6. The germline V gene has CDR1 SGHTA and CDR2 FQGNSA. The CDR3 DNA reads TGTGCCGGATCGACAGGGTACACCGGGGAGCTGTTTTTT. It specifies CAGSTGYTGELFF.

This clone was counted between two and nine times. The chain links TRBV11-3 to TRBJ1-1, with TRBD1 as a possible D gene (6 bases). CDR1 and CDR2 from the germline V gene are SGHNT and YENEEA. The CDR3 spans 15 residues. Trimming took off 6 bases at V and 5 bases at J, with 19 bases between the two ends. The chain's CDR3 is CASSRRGGGVTEAFF. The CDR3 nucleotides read TGTGCCAGCAGTCGACGAGGAGGGGGTGTAACTGAAGCTTTCTTT.

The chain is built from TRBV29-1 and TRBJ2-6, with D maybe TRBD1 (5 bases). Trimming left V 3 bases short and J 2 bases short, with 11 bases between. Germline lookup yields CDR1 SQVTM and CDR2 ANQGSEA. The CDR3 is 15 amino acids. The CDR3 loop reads CSVEWSGTGANVLTF. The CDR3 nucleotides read TGCAGCGTTGAGTGGTCAGGGACTGGGGCCAACGTCCTGACTTTC.

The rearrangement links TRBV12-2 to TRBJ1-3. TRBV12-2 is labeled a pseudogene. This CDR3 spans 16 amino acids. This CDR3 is CATSEGGRLSGNTIYF. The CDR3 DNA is TGTGCCACCTCGGAAGGGGGGCGCCTGTCTGGAAACACCATATATTTT.

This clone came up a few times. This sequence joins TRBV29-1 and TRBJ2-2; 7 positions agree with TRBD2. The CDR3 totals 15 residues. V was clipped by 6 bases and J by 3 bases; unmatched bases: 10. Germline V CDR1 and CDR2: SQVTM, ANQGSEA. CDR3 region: CSVRREGRDTGELFF. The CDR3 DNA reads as TGCAGCGTCCGAAGGGAGGGCAGGGACACCGGGGAGCTGTTTTTT.

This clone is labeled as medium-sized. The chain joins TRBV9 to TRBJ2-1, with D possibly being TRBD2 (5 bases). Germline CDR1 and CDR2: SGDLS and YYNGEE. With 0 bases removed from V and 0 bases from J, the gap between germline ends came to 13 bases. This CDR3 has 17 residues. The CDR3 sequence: CASSVVASLPSYNEQFF. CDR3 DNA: TGTGCCAGCAGCGTAGTTGCTAGCCTACCCTCCTACAATGAGCAGTTCTTC.

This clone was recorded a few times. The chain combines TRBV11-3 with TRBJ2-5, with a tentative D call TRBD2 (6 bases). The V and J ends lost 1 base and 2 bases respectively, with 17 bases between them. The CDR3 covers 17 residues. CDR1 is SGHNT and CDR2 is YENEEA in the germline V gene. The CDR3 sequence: CASSLVGTGLGQETQYF. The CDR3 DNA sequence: TGTGCCAGCAGCTTAGTGGGGACGGGACTCGGTCAAGAGACCCAGTACTTC.

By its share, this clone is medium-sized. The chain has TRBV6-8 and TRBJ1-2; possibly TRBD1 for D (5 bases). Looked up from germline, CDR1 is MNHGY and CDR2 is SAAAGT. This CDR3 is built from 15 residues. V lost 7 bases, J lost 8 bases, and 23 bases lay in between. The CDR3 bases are TGTGCCAGCATTCCCAGACGGGACGCCGACTGGGGCTACACCTTC. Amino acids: CASIPRRDADWGYTF.

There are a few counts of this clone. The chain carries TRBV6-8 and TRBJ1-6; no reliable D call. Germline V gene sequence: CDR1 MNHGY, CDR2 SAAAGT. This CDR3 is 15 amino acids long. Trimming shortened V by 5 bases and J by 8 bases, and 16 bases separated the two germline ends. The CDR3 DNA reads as TGTGCCAGCAGTCAGGTGAGGGAGAATCATTCACCCCTCCACTTT. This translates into CASSQVRENHSPLHF.

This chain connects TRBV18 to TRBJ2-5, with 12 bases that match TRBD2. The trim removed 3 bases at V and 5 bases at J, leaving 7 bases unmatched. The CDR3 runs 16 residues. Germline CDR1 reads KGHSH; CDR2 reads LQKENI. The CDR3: CASSPLAGGPVETQYF. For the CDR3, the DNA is TGTGCCAGCTCACCCCTAGCGGGGGGGCCTGTTGAGACCCAGTACTTC.

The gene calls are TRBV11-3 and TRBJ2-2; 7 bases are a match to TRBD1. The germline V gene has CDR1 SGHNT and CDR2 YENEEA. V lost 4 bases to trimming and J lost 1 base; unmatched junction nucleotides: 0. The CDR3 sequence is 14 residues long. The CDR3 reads CASSWDRNTGELFF. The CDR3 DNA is TGTGCCAGCAGCTGGGACAGGAACACCGGGGAGCTGTTTTTT.

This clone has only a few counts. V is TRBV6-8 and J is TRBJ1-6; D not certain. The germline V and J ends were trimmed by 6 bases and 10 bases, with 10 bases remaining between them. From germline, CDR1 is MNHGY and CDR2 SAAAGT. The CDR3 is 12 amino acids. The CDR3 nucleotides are TGTGCCAGCAGACGTGGTGGGTCACCCCTCCACTTT. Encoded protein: CASRRGGSPLHF.

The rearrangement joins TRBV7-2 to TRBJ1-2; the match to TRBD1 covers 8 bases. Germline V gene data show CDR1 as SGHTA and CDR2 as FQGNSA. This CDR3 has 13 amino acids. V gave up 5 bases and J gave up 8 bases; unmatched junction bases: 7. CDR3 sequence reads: CASSTRTGPGYTF. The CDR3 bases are TGTGCCAGCAGCACCCGGACAGGGCCGGGCTACACCTTC. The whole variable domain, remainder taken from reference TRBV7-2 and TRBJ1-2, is GAGVSQSPSNKVTEKGKDVELRCDPISGHTALYWYRQSLGQGLEFLIYFQGNSAPDKSGLPSDRFSAERTGGSVSTLTIQRTQQEDSAVYLCASSTRTGPGYTFGSGTRLTVV.